Below, 2 T cell receptor beta chains from the same sample are listed, as sequenced in a study of a mutant IDH1 vaccine in newly diagnosed glioma. Specified time point: baseline, week 1 (first vaccination visit). Noted treatment: pre-vaccination baseline after standard-of-care therapy. TCRdb's copy holds only in-frame clones and misses some; the assay was immunoSEQ multiplex PCR. The sample carries roughly 71,000 clones, 70% to 90% recorded once. The sequences come from PBMCs, collected from a glioma patient treated with radiotherapy, temozolomide or both. Every receptor here comes from a young man with glioma.

V gene TRBV27 combines with J gene TRBJ2-5, with D possibly TRBD2 on 5 matching bases. The CDR3 is 13 amino acids. V was cut by 5 bases and J by 5 bases, with 12 bases left in between. CDR1 is MNHEY, CDR2 SMNVEV, per germline (reference sequence). Here the CDR3 DNA reads TGTGCCAGCAGTACGGACCCGGGGGAGACCCAGTACTTC. It codes for CASSTDPGETQYF.

The chain has TRBV2 and TRBJ1-2, with D possibly matching TRBD1 (5 bases). This CDR3 has 15 residues. The ends were cut back, 6 bases at V and 2 bases at J, with 16 bases in the middle. Germline-derived CDR1 and CDR2 are SNHLY and FYNNEI. Here the CDR3 DNA reads TGTGCCAGCAGGCCTGGGGCAACGTCCAACTATGGCTACACCTTC. Protein sequence: CASRPGATSNYGYTF.